This TCR beta chain was identified during a study of identifying expanded T cells in peripheral blood. Germline-derived CDR1 and CDR2 are SGDLS and YYNGEE. The CDR3 is made up of 16 amino acids. With 2 bases clipped from V and 0 bases from J, the junction kept 4 bases outside the gene matches. Concerning this clone: The target antigen is unknown.

Only in-frame clones appear in the TCRdb table, and some are missing; sequencing was by immunoSEQ multiplex PCR. The sample carries 90,000 to 120,000 clones, about 89% recorded once. Study-wide points: Technical replicates showed roughly 1.2 changed clones; approximately two weeks roughly 16; four weeks 19. Clone count variance between two-week samples rose with total template count.

This chain joins TRBV9 and TRBJ2-3; 9 nucleotides line up with TRBD1. This receptor was identified in a person aged 18 to 75 in good health. Sequences were obtained from blood. This CDR3 reads CASSVWTGVSTDTQYF. The CDR3 bases are TGTGCCAGCAGCGTCTGGACAGGGGTTAGCACAGATACGCAGTATTTT.